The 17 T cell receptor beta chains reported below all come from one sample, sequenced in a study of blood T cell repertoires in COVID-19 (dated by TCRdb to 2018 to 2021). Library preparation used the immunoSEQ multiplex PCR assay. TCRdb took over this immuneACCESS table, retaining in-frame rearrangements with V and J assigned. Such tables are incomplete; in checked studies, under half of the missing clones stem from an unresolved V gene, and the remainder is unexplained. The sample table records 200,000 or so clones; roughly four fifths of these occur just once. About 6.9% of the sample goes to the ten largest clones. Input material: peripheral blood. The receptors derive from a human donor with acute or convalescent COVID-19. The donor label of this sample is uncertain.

In DNA form, the CDR3 reads TGTGCCAGCAGCGTAGTAGGGGGTGGAGAGCTGTTTTTT. Its protein is CASSVVGGGELFF. This rearrangement joins TRBV9 to TRBJ2-2; D is possibly TRBD1 (6 bases). Germline values: CDR1 SGDLS, CDR2 YYNGEE. Between the trimmed V and J ends, which lost 0 bases and 11 bases, there was a span of 11 bases. This CDR3 is built from 13 residues. The full variable domain, its missing parts supplied by reference TRBV9 and TRBJ2-2, is DSGVTQTPKHLITATGQRVTLRCSPRSGDLSVYWYQQSLDQGLQFLIQYYNGEERAKGNILERFSAQQFPDLHSELNLSSLELGDSALYFCASSVVGGGELFFGEGSRLTVL.

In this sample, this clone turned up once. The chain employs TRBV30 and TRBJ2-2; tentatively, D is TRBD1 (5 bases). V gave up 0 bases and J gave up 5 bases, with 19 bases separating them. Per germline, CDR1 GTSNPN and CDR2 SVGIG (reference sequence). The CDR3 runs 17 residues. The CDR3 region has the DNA TGTGCCTGGAGTGTACAAAGTGGACACCGGTGGACCGGGGAGCTGTTTTTT. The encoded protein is CAWSVQSGHRWTGELFF.

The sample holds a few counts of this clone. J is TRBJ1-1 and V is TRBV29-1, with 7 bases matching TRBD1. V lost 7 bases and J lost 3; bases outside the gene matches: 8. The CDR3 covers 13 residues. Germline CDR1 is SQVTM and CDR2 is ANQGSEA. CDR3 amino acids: CSALQGLYTEAFF. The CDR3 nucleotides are TGCAGCGCACTACAGGGGTTGTACACTGAAGCTTTCTTT.

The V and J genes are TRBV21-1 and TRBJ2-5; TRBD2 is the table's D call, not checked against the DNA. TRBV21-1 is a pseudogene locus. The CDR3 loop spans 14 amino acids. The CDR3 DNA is TGTGCCAGCAGCCCACTTCTAGCGAGAGAGACCCAGTACTTC. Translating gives CASSPLLARETQYF.

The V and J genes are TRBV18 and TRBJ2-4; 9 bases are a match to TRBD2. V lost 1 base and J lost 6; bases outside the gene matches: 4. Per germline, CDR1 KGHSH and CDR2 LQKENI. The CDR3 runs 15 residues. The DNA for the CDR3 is TGTGCCAGCTCACCACAGGCTAGCGGGGCAAACATTCAGTACTTC. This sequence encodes CASSPQASGANIQYF.

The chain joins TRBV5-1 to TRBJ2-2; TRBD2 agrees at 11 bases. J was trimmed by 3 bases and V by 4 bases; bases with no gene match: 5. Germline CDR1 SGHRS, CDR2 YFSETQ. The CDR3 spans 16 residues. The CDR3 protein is CASSSSGRADTGELFF. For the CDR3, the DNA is TGCGCCAGCAGCAGTAGCGGGAGGGCGGACACCGGGGAGCTGTTTTTT.

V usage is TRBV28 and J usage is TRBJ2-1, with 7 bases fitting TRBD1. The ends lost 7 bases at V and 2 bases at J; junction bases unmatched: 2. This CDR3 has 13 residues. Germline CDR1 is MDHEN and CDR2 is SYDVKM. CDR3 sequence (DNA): TGTGCCAGCAATAGGGGGCCCTACAATGAGCAGTTCTTC. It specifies CASNRGPYNEQFF.

The CDR3 spells CASSTTQGVNYGYTF. The CDR3 DNA reads as TGTGCCAGCAGTACAACTCAGGGGGTGAACTATGGCTACACCTTC. The V call is TRBV28, the J call TRBJ1-2; 7 positions match TRBD1. Germline lookup yields CDR1 MDHEN and CDR2 SYDVKM. V was clipped by 5 bases and J by 2 bases; unmatched bases: 8. This CDR3 is built from 15 residues.

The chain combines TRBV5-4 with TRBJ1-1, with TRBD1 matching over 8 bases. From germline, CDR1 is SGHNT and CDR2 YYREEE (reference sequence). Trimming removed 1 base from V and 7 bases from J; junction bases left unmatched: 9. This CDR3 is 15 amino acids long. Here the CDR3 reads CASSLPMGQANEAFF. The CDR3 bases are TGTGCCAGCAGCTTGCCAATGGGACAGGCCAATGAAGCTTTCTTT.

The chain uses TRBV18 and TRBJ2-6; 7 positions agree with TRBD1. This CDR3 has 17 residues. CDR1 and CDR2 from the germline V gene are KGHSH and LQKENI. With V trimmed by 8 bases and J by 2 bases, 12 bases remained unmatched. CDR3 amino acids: CASPLVQGVTGANVLTF. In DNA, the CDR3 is TGTGCCAGCCCCCTAGTTCAGGGGGTGACTGGGGCCAACGTCCTGACTTTC.

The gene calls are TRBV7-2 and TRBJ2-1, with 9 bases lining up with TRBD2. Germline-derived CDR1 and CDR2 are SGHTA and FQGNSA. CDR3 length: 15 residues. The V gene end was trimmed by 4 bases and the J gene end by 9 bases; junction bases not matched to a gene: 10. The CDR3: CASSYQAGGRGEQFF. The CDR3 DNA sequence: TGTGCCAGCAGCTACCAAGCGGGAGGAAGAGGTGAGCAGTTCTTC.

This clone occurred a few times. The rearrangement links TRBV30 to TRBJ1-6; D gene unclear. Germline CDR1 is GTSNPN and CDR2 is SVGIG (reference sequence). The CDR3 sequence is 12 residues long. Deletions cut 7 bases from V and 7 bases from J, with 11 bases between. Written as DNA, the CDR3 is TGTGCCTCCAGGACGGGGAATTCACCCCTCCACTTT. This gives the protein CASRTGNSPLHF.

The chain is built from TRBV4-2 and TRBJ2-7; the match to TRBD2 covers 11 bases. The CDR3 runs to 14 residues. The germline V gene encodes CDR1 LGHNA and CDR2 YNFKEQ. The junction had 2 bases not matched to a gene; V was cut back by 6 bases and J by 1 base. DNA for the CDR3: TGTGCCAGCAGTCCTAGCGGGAGGTCCTACGAGCAGTACTTC. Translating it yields CASSPSGRSYEQYF.

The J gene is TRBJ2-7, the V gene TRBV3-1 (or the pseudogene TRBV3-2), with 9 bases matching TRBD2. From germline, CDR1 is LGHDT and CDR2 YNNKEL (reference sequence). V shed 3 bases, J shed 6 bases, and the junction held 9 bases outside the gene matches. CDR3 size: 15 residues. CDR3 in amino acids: CASSHPGLASVEQYF. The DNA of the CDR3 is TGTGCCAGCAGCCACCCGGGACTAGCTAGCGTCGAGCAGTACTTC.

CDR3 sequence reads: CAIRTSGGSYEQYF. As DNA, the CDR3 is TGTGCCATCAGGACCAGTGGGGGGAGCTACGAGCAGTACTTC. The gene calls are TRBV10-3 and TRBJ2-7; TRBD2 is a possible D gene (6 bases). Germline V gives CDR1 ENHRY, CDR2 SYGVKD. Trimming pared 6 bases from V and 3 bases from J, leaving 15 bases between. This CDR3 is built from 14 residues.

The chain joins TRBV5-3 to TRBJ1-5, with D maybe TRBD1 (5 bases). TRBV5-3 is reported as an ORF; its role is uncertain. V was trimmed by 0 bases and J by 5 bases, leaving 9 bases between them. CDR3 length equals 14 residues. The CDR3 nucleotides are TGTGCCAGAAGCTTGGCAGGGTGCGATCAGCCCCAGCATTTT. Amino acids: CARSLAGCDQPQHF.

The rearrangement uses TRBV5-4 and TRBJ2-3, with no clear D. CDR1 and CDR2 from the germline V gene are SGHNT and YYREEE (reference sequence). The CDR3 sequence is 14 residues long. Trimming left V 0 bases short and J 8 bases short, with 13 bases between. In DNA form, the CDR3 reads TGTGCCAGCAGCTTGGACTCCCCCACGAGTACGCAGTATTTT. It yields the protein CASSLDSPTSTQYF.